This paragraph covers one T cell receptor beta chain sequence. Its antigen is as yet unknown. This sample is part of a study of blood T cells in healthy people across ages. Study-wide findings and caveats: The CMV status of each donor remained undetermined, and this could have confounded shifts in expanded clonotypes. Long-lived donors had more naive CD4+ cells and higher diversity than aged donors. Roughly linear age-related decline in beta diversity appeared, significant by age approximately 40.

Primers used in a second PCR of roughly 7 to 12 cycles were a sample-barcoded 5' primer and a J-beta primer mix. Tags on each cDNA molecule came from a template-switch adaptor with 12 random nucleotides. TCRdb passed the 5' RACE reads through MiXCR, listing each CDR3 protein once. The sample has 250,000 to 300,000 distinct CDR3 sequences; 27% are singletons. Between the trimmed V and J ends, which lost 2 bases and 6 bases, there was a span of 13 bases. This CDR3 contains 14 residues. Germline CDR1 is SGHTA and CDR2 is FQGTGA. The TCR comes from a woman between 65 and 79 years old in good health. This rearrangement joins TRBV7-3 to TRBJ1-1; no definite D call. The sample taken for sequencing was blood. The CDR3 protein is CASSLSPRGAEAFF. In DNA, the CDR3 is TGTGCCAGCAGCTTATCTCCCCGTGGGGCTGAAGCTTTCTTT.